This entry features one T cell receptor (beta chain) sequence. The method was immunoSEQ multiplex PCR; TCRdb's version includes in-frame clones alone and lacks a portion of them. The sample contains 150,000 to 200,000 clones, about 91% of which appear only once. The CDR3 contains 11 residues. V was trimmed by 2 bases and J by 6 bases, leaving 2 bases between them. The germline gives CDR1 KGHDR, CDR2 SFDVKD. The sample is drawn from a study of control samples from healthy donors and cancer patients. Sequenced material: blood. The chain combines TRBV24-1 with TRBJ2-3, with unresolved D. The TCR originated in a woman in her 30s in good health. The CDR3 loop reads CATSDWDTQYF. CDR3 coding DNA: TGTGCCACCAGTGATTGGGATACGCAGTATTTT.